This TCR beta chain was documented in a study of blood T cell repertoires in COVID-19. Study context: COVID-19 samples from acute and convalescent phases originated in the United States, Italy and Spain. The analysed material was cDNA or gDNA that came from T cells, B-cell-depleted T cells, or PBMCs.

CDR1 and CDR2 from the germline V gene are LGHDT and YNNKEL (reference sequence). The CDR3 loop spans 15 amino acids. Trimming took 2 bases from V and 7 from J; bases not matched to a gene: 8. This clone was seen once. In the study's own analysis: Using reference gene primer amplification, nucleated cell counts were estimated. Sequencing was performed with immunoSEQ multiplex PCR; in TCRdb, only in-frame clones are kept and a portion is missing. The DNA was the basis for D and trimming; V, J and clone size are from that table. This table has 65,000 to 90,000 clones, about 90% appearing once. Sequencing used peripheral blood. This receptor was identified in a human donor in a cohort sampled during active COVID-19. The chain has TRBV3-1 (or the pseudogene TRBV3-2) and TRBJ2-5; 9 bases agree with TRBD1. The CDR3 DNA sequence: TGTGCCAGCAGCCAAATTACGGGACAGGGATCGACCCAGTACTTC. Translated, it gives CASSQITGQGSTQYF.